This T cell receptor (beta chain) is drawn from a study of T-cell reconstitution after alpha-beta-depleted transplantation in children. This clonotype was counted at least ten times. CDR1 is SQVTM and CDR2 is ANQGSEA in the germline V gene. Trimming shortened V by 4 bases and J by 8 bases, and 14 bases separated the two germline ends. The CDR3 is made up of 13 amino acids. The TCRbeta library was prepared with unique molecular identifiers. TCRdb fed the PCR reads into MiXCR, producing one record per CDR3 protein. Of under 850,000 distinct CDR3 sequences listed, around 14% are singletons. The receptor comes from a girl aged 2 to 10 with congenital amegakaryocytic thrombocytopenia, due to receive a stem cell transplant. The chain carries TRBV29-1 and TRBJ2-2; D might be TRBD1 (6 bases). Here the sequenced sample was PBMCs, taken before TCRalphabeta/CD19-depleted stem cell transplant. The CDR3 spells CSVGGGSIGELFF. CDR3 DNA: TGCAGCGTTGGAGGGGGATCGATTGGGGAGCTGTTTTTT.